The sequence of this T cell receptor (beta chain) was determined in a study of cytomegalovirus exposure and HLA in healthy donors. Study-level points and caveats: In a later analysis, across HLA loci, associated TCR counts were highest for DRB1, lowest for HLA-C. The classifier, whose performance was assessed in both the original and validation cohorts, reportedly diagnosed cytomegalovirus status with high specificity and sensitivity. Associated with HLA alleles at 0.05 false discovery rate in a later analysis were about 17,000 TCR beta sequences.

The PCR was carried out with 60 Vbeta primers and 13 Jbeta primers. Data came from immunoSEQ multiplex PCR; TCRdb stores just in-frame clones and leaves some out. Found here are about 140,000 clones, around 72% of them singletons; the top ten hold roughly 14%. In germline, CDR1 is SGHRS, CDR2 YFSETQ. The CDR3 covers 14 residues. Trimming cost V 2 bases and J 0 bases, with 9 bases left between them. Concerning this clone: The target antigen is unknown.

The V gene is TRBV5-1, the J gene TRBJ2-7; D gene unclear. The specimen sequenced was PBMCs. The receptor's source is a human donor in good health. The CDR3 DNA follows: TGCGCCAGCAGCTTCCAGGATAGCTCCTACGAGCAGTACTTC. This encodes CASSFQDSSYEQYF.